One sample yielded the 5 T cell receptor beta chains listed below, sequenced in a study of blood T cells in healthy people across ages. For the second PCR, which ran for about 6 to 11 cycles, a sample-barcoded 5' primer and a J-beta primer mix were used. TCRdb itself ran the 5' RACE reads through MiXCR, one entry per CDR3 protein. The table records about 680,000 distinct CDR3 sequences, around half of them present only once. Sample: blood. These TCRs come from a woman aged 60-70 years in good health.

The chain carries TRBV21-1 and TRBJ1-4; whether TRBD1, the table's D call, matches the DNA was not checked. TRBV21-1 is deemed a pseudogene. The CDR3 has 18 residues. CDR3 sequence (DNA): TGTGCCAGCAGCACGGCCGGACAGGGGTTCGCAACTAATGAAAAACTGTTTTTT. Translating gives CASSTAGQGFATNEKLFF.

This clonotype was seen more than once but under ten times. V gene TRBV5-1 combines with J gene TRBJ1-2; TRBD1 matches 10 bases. This CDR3 spans 16 amino acids. Per germline, CDR1 SGHRS and CDR2 YFSETQ. Losses at the gene ends were 2 bases for V and 7 bases for J; bases not matched to a gene: 11. CDR3 amino acids: CASSLTVATGGSGYTF. In DNA form, the CDR3 reads TGCGCCAGCAGCTTAACTGTCGCGACAGGGGGCTCTGGCTACACCTTC.

A word on this clonotype: A much larger clonotype is one base distant, so this may be a read error. The rearrangement joins TRBV10-3 to TRBJ1-1, with D perhaps TRBD1 (5 bases). Germline assignment: CDR1 ENHRY and CDR2 SYGVKD. The ends were cut back, 4 bases at V and 6 bases at J, with 18 bases in the middle. CDR3 length: 15 residues. The CDR3 spells CAISGLDGGKAEAFF. The CDR3 region has the DNA TGTGCCATCAGTGGCCTGGACGGGGGTAAGGCTGAAGCTTTCTTT.

The table lists this clonotype with a few counts. The rearrangement links TRBV28 to TRBJ2-4; 7 bases are a match to TRBD1. V lost 5 bases, J lost 4 bases, and 11 bases stayed unmatched. The CDR3 loop spans 16 amino acids. The germline V gene encodes CDR1 MDHEN and CDR2 SYDVKM. DNA for the CDR3: TGTGCCAGCAGTGAGACAGGGACGATTACAAAAAACATTCAGTACTTC. As protein: CASSETGTITKNIQYF.

The chain joins TRBV18 to TRBJ2-1; 8 bases match TRBD2. The length of the CDR3 is 15 residues. Unmatched junction bases numbered 4, after V lost 3 bases and J lost 3 bases. Per the germline V gene, CDR1 is KGHSH and CDR2 is LQKENI. The CDR3 DNA is TGTGCCAGCTCACCGTACACTAGCGGCTACAATGAGCAGTTCTTC. This encodes CASSPYTSGYNEQFF.